This TCR beta chain was found in a study of early T cells in non-severe SARS-CoV-2 infection. Study summary: The chains were unpaired, and the sequenced material was bulk RNA from unsorted whole blood. General study findings and limits: VDJdb-based matching was biased toward anti-spike CD8 responses and missed private and CD4 specificities.

This clonotype appeared many times. No antigen is known for it. V lost 0 bases to trimming and J lost 7 bases; unmatched junction nucleotides: 5. The CDR3 has 16 residues. Germline assignment: CDR1 SGHRS and CDR2 YFSETQ. Individual cDNA molecules received unique molecular identifiers. A single record per CDR3 protein comes from TCRdb applying MiXCR to the 5' RACE reads. The sample has around 98,000 distinct CDR3 sequences, roughly 11% seen once. Sample: whole blood. This clonotype was sampled from an adult who was a healthcare worker with PCR-confirmed SARS-CoV-2 infection or an uninfected control (not recorded which). The genes are TRBV5-1 and TRBJ1-6; TRBD1 matches 9 bases. The CDR3 here is CASSLGSGQGNSPLHF. DNA of the CDR3: TGCGCCAGCAGCTTGGGTTCAGGACAGGGGAATTCACCCCTCCACTTT.